A single sample gave rise to the 19 T cell receptor beta chains below, sequenced in a study of T cell responses to AZD1222 COVID-19 vaccine. The assay was immunoSEQ multiplex PCR, and TCRdb's table has in-frame clones only and misses some. The table lists about 120,000 clones, 80% to 90% of them singletons. This sample comprised peripheral blood, obtained on day 0 of AZD1222 vaccination. These TCRs come from an adult in good health.

This chain joins TRBV28 and TRBJ1-2, with 9 bases matching TRBD1. Germline CDR1 and CDR2: MDHEN and SYDVKM. The trim removed 10 bases at V and 4 bases at J, leaving 7 bases unmatched. The CDR3 is made up of 13 amino acids. The DNA of the CDR3 is TGTGCCATTCGGACAGGGGCTCTCTATGGCTACACCTTC. It encodes CAIRTGALYGYTF.

V and J are TRBV19 and TRBJ1-5; D is unresolved. Trimming stripped 5 bases from V and 0 bases from J, with 8 bases between. CDR3 length: 14 residues. Per the germline V gene, CDR1 is LNHDA and CDR2 is SQIVND (reference sequence). CDR3 loop: CASSRLDSNQPQHF. In DNA form, the CDR3 reads TGTGCCAGTAGTCGGCTCGATAGCAATCAGCCCCAGCATTTT.

The chain has TRBV6-5 and TRBJ1-1, with TRBD1 identical over 8 bases. J was trimmed by 11 bases and V by 0 bases; bases with no gene match: 14. Germline assignment: CDR1 MNHEY and CDR2 SVGAGI. The CDR3 has 16 amino acids. The CDR3 sequence is CASSYSRAAGGREAFF. The CDR3 DNA reads TGTGCCAGCAGTTACTCGAGGGCCGCAGGGGGCAGGGAGGCTTTCTTT.

The chain links TRBV7-9 to TRBJ1-1; the match to TRBD1 covers 10 bases. The V gene end was trimmed by 5 bases and the J gene end by 1 base; junction bases not matched to a gene: 4. The CDR3 sequence is 15 residues long. Germline assignment: CDR1 SEHNR and CDR2 FQNEAQ (reference sequence). This CDR3 is CASSLGQGKNTEAFF. In DNA, the CDR3 is TGTGCCAGCAGCCTGGGACAGGGGAAGAACACTGAAGCTTTCTTT.

V gene TRBV30 combines with J gene TRBJ1-3; D unresolved. The CDR3 contains 15 residues. Trimming shortened V by 4 bases and J by 3 bases, and 16 bases separated the two germline ends. Germline loops: CDR1 GTSNPN, CDR2 SVGIG (reference sequence). For the CDR3, the DNA is TGTGCCTGGACGGCGGGGAATTCTGGTGGAAACACCATATATTTT. This sequence encodes CAWTAGNSGGNTIYF.

J is TRBJ1-6 and V is TRBV5-5; perhaps TRBD1 as D (5 bases). Germline-derived CDR1 and CDR2 are SGHKS and YYEKEE (reference sequence). V lost 4 bases to trimming and J lost 5 bases, with 19 bases between them. The CDR3 has 17 amino acids. CDR3 in amino acids: CASSILTGTDNNSPLHF. CDR3 in DNA: TGTGCCAGCAGCATACTCACCGGGACCGATAATAATTCACCCCTCCACTTT.

The CDR3 is CASGGTANYGYTF. CDR3 in DNA: TGTGCCAGCGGGGGGACAGCGAACTATGGCTACACCTTC. The chain uses TRBV2 and TRBJ1-2, with 7 nucleotides matching TRBD1. V trimming: 8 bases; J trimming: 2 bases; junction bases outside the gene matches: 5. Germline assignment: CDR1 SNHLY and CDR2 FYNNEI. The CDR3 is 13 amino acids.

This chain links TRBV7-2 with TRBJ1-5, with TRBD1 as a possible D gene (6 bases). The germline V and J ends were trimmed by 5 bases and 1 base, with 9 bases remaining between them. Germline V gives CDR1 SGHTA, CDR2 FQGNSA. The CDR3 has 14 amino acids. CDR3 bases: TGTGCCAGCAGCCCCCAGGGGAGCAATCAGCCCCAGCATTTT. Translated: CASSPQGSNQPQHF. Supplemented by reference TRBV7-2 and TRBJ1-5, the full variable domain reads GAGVSQSPSNKVTEKGKDVELRCDPISGHTALYWYRQSLGQGLEFLIYFQGNSAPDKSGLPSDRFSAERTGGSVSTLTIQRTQQEDSAVYLCASSPQGSNQPQHFGDGTRLSIL.

This chain connects TRBV6-5 to TRBJ1-1; the D is unclear. This CDR3 has 14 amino acids. Germline-derived CDR1 and CDR2 are MNHEY and SVGAGI. Trimming pared 6 bases from V and 3 bases from J, leaving 14 bases between. In DNA, the CDR3 is TGTGCCAGCAGGCCCCTTGGATGGGACACTGAAGCTTTCTTT. Its translation is CASRPLGWDTEAFF.

This clone came up a few times. The chain combines TRBV6-5 with TRBJ1-5, with no clear D. The CDR3 length is 13 residues. V lost 8 bases to trimming and J lost 0 bases, with 8 bases between them. CDR1 MNHEY and CDR2 SVGAGI come from the germline V gene. CDR3 sequence: CASSGDSNQPQHF. The CDR3 coding sequence is TGTGCCAGCTCCGGGGATAGCAATCAGCCCCAGCATTTT.

The rearrangement uses TRBV20-1 and TRBJ2-1; D is possibly TRBD2 (6 bases). CDR1 and CDR2 (germline): DFQATT, SNEGSKA (reference sequence). This CDR3 comprises 14 residues. The germline V and J ends were trimmed by 3 bases and 7 bases, with 16 bases remaining between them. This chain's CDR3 is CSASKGGSGNEQFF. The CDR3 region has the DNA TGCAGTGCTAGTAAAGGTGGGAGCGGGAATGAGCAGTTCTTC.

The rearrangement links TRBV7-3 to TRBJ1-1; the match to TRBD1 covers 7 bases. The CDR3 length is 15 residues. CDR1 and CDR2 from the germline V gene are SGHTA and FQGTGA. The trim removed 5 bases at V and 2 bases at J, leaving 8 bases unmatched. The CDR3 protein is CASSPTGTENTEAFF. The DNA of the CDR3 is TGTGCCAGCAGCCCCACCGGGACAGAAAACACTGAAGCTTTCTTT. The entire variable domain, with the rest obtained from reference TRBV7-3 and TRBJ1-1, is as follows: GAGVSQTPSNKVTEKGKYVELRCDPISGHTALYWYRQSLGQGPEFLIYFQGTGAADDSGLPNDRFFAVRPEGSVSTLKIQRTERGDSAVYLCASSPTGTENTEAFFGQGTRLTVV.

The gene calls are TRBV18 and TRBJ1-5, with TRBD1 identical over 7 bases. Germline CDR1 KGHSH, CDR2 LQKENI. The CDR3 loop spans 14 amino acids. With V trimmed by 2 bases and J by 4 bases, 2 bases remained unmatched. The CDR3 spells CASSPGTVNQPQHF. The CDR3 coding sequence is TGTGCCAGCTCACCAGGGACAGTTAATCAGCCCCAGCATTTT.

This clone was detected once. The same CDR3 is also encoded by other DNA sequences in this sample. This sequence joins TRBV12-2 and TRBJ2-7. TRBV12-2 is assigned pseudogene status. The CDR3 has 17 residues. The DNA of the CDR3 is TGTGCAAGTCGCTCCTCAGGGGGGGGCGGGATGCAGTACGAGCAGTACTTC. Translated: CASRSSGGGGMQYEQYF.

This CDR3 reads CASSRNRVGNTIYF. CDR3 DNA sequence: TGTGCCAGCAGTCGAAACAGGGTTGGAAACACCATATATTTT. The V call is TRBV7-2, the J call TRBJ1-3; the D gene is possibly TRBD1 (6 bases). The CDR3 loop spans 14 amino acids. The V gene's germline CDR1 is SGHTA and CDR2 FQGNSA. Between the trimmed V and J ends, which lost 6 bases and 3 bases, there was a span of 12 bases.

V is TRBV20-1 and J is TRBJ2-7; TRBD2 is a possible D gene (5 bases). Germline CDR1 is DFQATT and CDR2 is SNEGSKA (reference sequence). Trimming left V 7 bases short and J 2 bases short, with 9 bases between. CDR3 length: 11 amino acids. CDR3 residues: CSVGNTYEQYF. The DNA for the CDR3 is TGCAGTGTCGGGAATACCTACGAGCAGTACTTC.

Note on this clone: Other DNA sequences from this sample encode an identical CDR3 as well. This chain uses TRBV2 with TRBJ2-7, with TRBD1 matching over 7 bases. The germline gives CDR1 SNHLY, CDR2 FYNNEI. Trimming cost V 6 bases and J 1 base; bases outside gene matches: 0. The CDR3 loop spans 12 amino acids. The CDR3 reads CASRDRSYEQYF. The CDR3 DNA reads TGTGCCAGCAGGGACAGGTCCTACGAGCAGTACTTC.

This clone showed up just once. The V call is TRBV7-8, the J call TRBJ1-1; D not resolved. Per the germline V gene, CDR1 is SGHVS and CDR2 is FQNEAQ. Trimming took off 5 bases at V and 2 bases at J, with 12 bases between the two ends. The CDR3 is 14 residues long. CDR3 region: CASSVSVGNTEAFF. Written as DNA, the CDR3 is TGTGCCAGCAGCGTCTCCGTTGGTAACACTGAAGCTTTCTTT.

This clone was detected a few times. V is TRBV15 and J is TRBJ2-7; 14 bases line up with TRBD2. CDR1 LNHNV and CDR2 YYDKDF come from the germline V gene (reference sequence). The CDR3 extends over 18 amino acids. With V trimmed by 2 bases and J by 6 bases, 12 bases remained unmatched. This chain's CDR3 is CATSRSPGTSGSSSEQYF. CDR3 sequence (DNA): TGTGCCACCAGCAGATCCCCCGGGACTAGCGGGAGTTCGTCCGAGCAGTACTTC.